This TCR beta chain was recorded in a study of T-cell memory formation after mild COVID-19. Via MiXCR, TCRdb re-called the 5' RACE reads, giving one row per CDR3 protein. The sample holds about 190,000 distinct CDR3 sequences, around 16% seen once. This CDR3 contains 15 residues. V shed 1 base and J 3 bases; nucleotides not matched to a gene: 3. Per the germline V gene, CDR1 is SEHNR and CDR2 is FQNEAQ (reference sequence). The V and J genes are TRBV7-9 and TRBJ2-5, with 9 bases matching TRBD2. The sample consisted of PBMCs or a T cell subset sorted from them (not recorded which). This clonotype was sampled from an adult woman who had mild COVID-19 (a few samples of this study predate the infection). Cell type and time point are not known. CDR3 in amino acids: CASSLVASGKETQYF. The CDR3 region has the DNA TGTGCCAGCAGCTTAGTCGCTAGCGGGAAAGAGACCCAGTACTTC.